Listed here are 21 T cell receptor beta chains from one sample, sequenced in a study of memory CD4+ T cells and cytomegalovirus serostatus. The data were produced by immunoSEQ multiplex PCR, yet TCRdb's version contains in-frame clones alone and is incomplete. The repertoire holds about 27,000 clones, with roughly 76% as singletons. The sort gate was single viable CD3+CD4+CD8-CD45RO+ cells for memory CD4+ T cells. Sequenced material: memory CD4+ T cells from blood. These receptors came from an adult in good health and CMV-seronegative.

The chain uses TRBV5-5 and TRBJ2-3; 12 bases match TRBD1. Trimming at V came to 3 bases and at J to 4 bases, leaving 6 bases not matched to a gene. The V gene's germline CDR1 is SGHKS and CDR2 YYEKEE (reference sequence). The CDR3 is 16 residues long. This CDR3 is CASSWGTGGGPDTQYF. CDR3 DNA: TGTGCCAGCAGCTGGGGGACAGGGGGCGGCCCAGATACGCAGTATTTT.

This sequence joins TRBV30 and TRBJ2-3; no reliable D call. This CDR3 is 14 amino acids long. Trimming shortened V by 2 bases and J by 10 bases, and 19 bases separated the two germline ends. Germline values: CDR1 GTSNPN, CDR2 SVGIG (reference sequence). The CDR3 loop is CAWSTPTATLAQYF. CDR3 coding DNA: TGTGCCTGGAGTACCCCAACAGCCACGCTGGCGCAGTATTTT.

The chain uses TRBV5-4 and TRBJ2-5; D unclear. The CDR3 runs to 15 residues. Per germline, CDR1 SGHNT and CDR2 YYREEE (reference sequence). The V and J ends lost 1 base and 4 bases respectively, with 14 bases between them. The CDR3 DNA sequence: TGTGCCAGCAGCTTGTCCAGCCAGCTAGGAGAGACCCAGTACTTC. Translation gives CASSLSSQLGETQYF.

The chain links TRBV18 to TRBJ2-4; TRBD2 matches 8 bases. Losses at the gene ends were 6 bases for V and 0 bases for J; bases not matched to a gene: 4. The length of the CDR3 is 15 residues. Per germline, CDR1 KGHSH and CDR2 LQKENI. The CDR3 nucleotides are TGTGCCAGCTCGAGGCGGGAGGTAGCCAAAAACATTCAGTACTTC. Translating it yields CASSRREVAKNIQYF.

The chain couples TRBV7-2 to TRBJ2-2, with 8 bases that match TRBD2. From germline, CDR1 is SGHTA and CDR2 FQGNSA. V gave up 4 bases and J gave up 5 bases; unmatched junction bases: 9. The CDR3 is made up of 16 amino acids. CDR3 sequence: CASSSRIAGSTGELFF. The CDR3 coding sequence is TGTGCCAGCAGCTCAAGAATAGCGGGAAGTACCGGGGAGCTGTTTTTT.

The V call is TRBV6-6, the J call TRBJ2-6; D remains unclear. CDR3 size: 14 residues. Trimming pared 2 bases from V and 0 bases from J, leaving 2 bases between. Germline V gene data show CDR1 as MNHNY and CDR2 as SVGAGI (reference sequence). The CDR3 loop reads CASSYASGANVLTF. The CDR3 DNA reads as TGTGCCAGCAGTTACGCCTCTGGGGCCAACGTCCTGACTTTC.

V is TRBV5-1 and J is TRBJ2-6, with unresolved D. This CDR3 spans 15 amino acids. Germline V lookup: CDR1 SGHRS, CDR2 YFSETQ. V was trimmed by 4 bases and J by 2 bases, leaving 10 bases between them. CDR3 region: CASSRQDPGANVLTF. The CDR3 DNA follows: TGCGCCAGCAGCAGGCAGGACCCTGGGGCCAACGTCCTGACTTTC.

The chain links TRBV9 to TRBJ1-4; D is unresolved. Per germline, CDR1 SGDLS and CDR2 YYNGEE. The V end lost 3 bases, the J end lost 5 bases, and 5 bases lay between the germline ends. CDR3 length equals 12 residues. The DNA of the CDR3 is TGTGCCAGCAGCGGACAAAATGAAAAACTGTTTTTT. Amino acid sequence: CASSGQNEKLFF.

The V gene is TRBV5-1, the J gene TRBJ1-5; 11 nucleotides match TRBD1. Germline V lookup: CDR1 SGHRS, CDR2 YFSETQ. The CDR3 has 14 amino acids. V was pared by 4 bases and J by 6 bases, with 3 bases of the junction left unmatched. The DNA for the CDR3 is TGCGCCAGCAGCGTCGGGACAGGGGGTCAGCCCCAGCATTTT. This translates into CASSVGTGGQPQHF.

This clone was detected only once. This sequence joins TRBV6-6 and TRBJ1-2; D unresolved. Germline lookup yields CDR1 MNHNY and CDR2 SVGAGI (reference sequence). Between the trimmed V and J ends, which lost 2 bases and 12 bases, there was a span of 10 bases. This CDR3 has 11 amino acids. The CDR3 DNA reads TGTGCCAGCAGTTACAACAGAGGAAACACCTTC. As protein: CASSYNRGNTF.

The CDR3 region is CASSQGIWGERPYEQYF. The DNA for the CDR3 is TGTGCCAGCAGCCAAGGGATTTGGGGGGAGCGCCCCTACGAGCAGTACTTC. The rearrangement links TRBV14 to TRBJ2-7, with a weak D call TRBD2 (6 bases). The germline V and J ends were trimmed by 1 base and 2 bases, with 18 bases remaining between them. Germline V lookup: CDR1 SGHDN, CDR2 FVKESK. This CDR3 comprises 17 residues.

The chain carries TRBV19 and TRBJ1-5; no clear D. V gave up 1 base and J gave up 1 base, with 8 bases separating them. The CDR3 is 15 residues long. Germline CDR1 is LNHDA and CDR2 is SQIVND (reference sequence). The CDR3 sequence is CASSIGHNSNQPQHF. In nucleotides, the CDR3 is TGTGCCAGTAGTATAGGGCACAACAGCAATCAGCCCCAGCATTTT. Filled out from reference TRBV19 and TRBJ1-5, the complete variable domain reads DGGITQSPKYLFRKEGQNVTLSCEQNLNHDAMYWYRQDPGQGLRLIYYSQIVNDFQKGDIAEGYSVSREKKESFPLTVTSAQKNPTAFYLCASSIGHNSNQPQHFGDGTRLSIL.

The gene calls are TRBV5-6 and TRBJ2-3; the D gene is possibly TRBD1 (5 bases). Trimming removed 0 bases at V and 1 base at J, with 15 bases between. CDR1 and CDR2 (germline): SGHDT, YYEEEE. The CDR3 runs 17 residues. The CDR3 region is CASSLAFRDRGTDTQYF. Here the CDR3 DNA reads TGTGCCAGCAGCTTGGCTTTCAGGGATAGGGGCACAGATACGCAGTATTTT.

The genes are TRBV28 and TRBJ2-3; TRBD2 agrees at 9 bases. The CDR3 consists of 15 residues. Germline assignment: CDR1 MDHEN and CDR2 SYDVKM. The J segment lost 5 bases and the V segment lost 8 bases, leaving 11 bases of the junction unmatched. CDR3 bases: TGTGCCAGCGAGCTAATAGCGGGAGATGAAGATACGCAGTATTTT. The encoded protein is CASELIAGDEDTQYF.

The chain joins TRBV4-3 to TRBJ2-2; 7 bases fit TRBD2. Germline lookup yields CDR1 LGHNA and CDR2 YSLEER. The CDR3 totals 17 residues. J lost 4 bases, V lost 0 bases, and 8 bases had no gene match. CDR3 sequence: CASSQEGASGRTGELFF. The CDR3 DNA reads TGCGCCAGCAGCCAAGAAGGGGCTAGCGGTCGCACCGGGGAGCTGTTTTTT.

The chain couples TRBV28 to TRBJ2-3; D remains unclear. Deletions cut 6 bases from V and 4 bases from J, with 11 bases between. In germline, CDR1 is MDHEN, CDR2 SYDVKM. The length of the CDR3 is 13 residues. CDR3 region: CASRGIVADTQYF. DNA for the CDR3: TGTGCCAGCAGGGGGATCGTGGCAGATACGCAGTATTTT.

J is TRBJ1-3 and V is TRBV6-5, with 11 bases fitting TRBD1. Unmatched junction bases numbered 1, after V lost 0 bases and J lost 3 bases. CDR3 length equals 16 residues. Germline CDR1 and CDR2: MNHEY and SVGAGI. CDR3 in amino acids: CASSYSGQGVGNTIYF. The CDR3 nucleotides read TGTGCCAGCAGTTACTCGGGACAGGGGGTTGGAAACACCATATATTTT.

This chain connects TRBV19 to TRBJ2-1; possible D gene TRBD1, 6 bases. There are 17 residues in the CDR3. Trimming stripped 5 bases from V and 7 bases from J, with 24 bases between. Germline CDR1 is LNHDA and CDR2 is SQIVND (reference sequence). The CDR3 here is CASSDRPGAYFGNEQFF. The CDR3, as DNA: TGTGCCAGTAGTGACCGGCCAGGGGCTTATTTTGGTAATGAGCAGTTCTTC.

The chain combines TRBV6-1 with TRBJ2-3; the D gene is possibly TRBD2 (6 bases). This CDR3 has 19 amino acids. The V gene lost 2 bases and the J gene lost 3 bases, with 24 bases spanning the gap. The germline gives CDR1 MNHNS, CDR2 SASEGT. CDR3 in amino acids: CASSEKSDLGRRRTDTQYF. CDR3 nucleotides: TGTGCCAGCAGTGAAAAGTCGGATTTAGGGAGGAGGAGGACAGATACGCAGTATTTT.

In nucleotides, the CDR3 is TGTGCCAGCAGCTTACAGTATCAGGGCTATGGCTACACCTTC. This sequence encodes CASSLQYQGYGYTF. The V gene is TRBV7-2, the J gene TRBJ1-2, with D tentatively TRBD1 (5 bases). This CDR3 has 14 amino acids. Germline CDR1 SGHTA, CDR2 FQGNSA. Trimming stripped 2 bases from V and 4 bases from J, with 11 bases between.

The rearrangement links TRBV5-8 to TRBJ2-5; unclear D gene. The CDR3 is made up of 13 amino acids. Looked up from germline, CDR1 is SGHTS and CDR2 is YDEGEE. The ends were cut back, 1 base at V and 5 bases at J, with 9 bases in the middle. The CDR3 DNA reads as TGTGCCAGCAGCTTGATAGGTGGGGAGACCCAGTACTTC. Its protein product is CASSLIGGETQYF.